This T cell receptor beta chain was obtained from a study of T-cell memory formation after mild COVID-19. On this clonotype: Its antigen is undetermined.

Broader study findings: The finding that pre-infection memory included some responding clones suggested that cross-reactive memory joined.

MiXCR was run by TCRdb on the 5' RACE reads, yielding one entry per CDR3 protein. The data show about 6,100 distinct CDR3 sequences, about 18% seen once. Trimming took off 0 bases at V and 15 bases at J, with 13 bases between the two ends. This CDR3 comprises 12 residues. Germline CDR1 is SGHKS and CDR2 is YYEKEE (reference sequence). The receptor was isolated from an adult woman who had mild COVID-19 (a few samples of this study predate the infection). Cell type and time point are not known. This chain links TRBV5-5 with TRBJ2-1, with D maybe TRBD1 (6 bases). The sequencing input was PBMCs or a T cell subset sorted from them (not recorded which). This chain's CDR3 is CASSLAATGWFF. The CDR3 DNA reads TGTGCCAGCAGCTTGGCGGCCACAGGGTGGTTCTTC.